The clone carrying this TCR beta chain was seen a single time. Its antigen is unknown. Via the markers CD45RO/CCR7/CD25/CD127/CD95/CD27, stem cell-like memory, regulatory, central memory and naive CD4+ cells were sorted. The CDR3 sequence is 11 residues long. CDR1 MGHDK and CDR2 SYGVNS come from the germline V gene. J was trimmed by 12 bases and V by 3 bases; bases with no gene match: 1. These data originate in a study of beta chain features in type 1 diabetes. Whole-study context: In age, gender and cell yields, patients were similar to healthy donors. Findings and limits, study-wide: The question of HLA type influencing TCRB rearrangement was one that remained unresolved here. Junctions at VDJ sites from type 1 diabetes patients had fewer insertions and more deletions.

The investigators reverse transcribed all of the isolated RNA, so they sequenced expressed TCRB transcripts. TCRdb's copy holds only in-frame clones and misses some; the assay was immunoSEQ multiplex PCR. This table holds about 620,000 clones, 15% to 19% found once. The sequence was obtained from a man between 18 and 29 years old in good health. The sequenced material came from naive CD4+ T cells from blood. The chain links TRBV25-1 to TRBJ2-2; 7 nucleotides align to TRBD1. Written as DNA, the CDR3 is TGTGCCAGCAGTGAGGGACAGCAGCTGTTTTTT. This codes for CASSEGQQLFF.